The 17 T cell receptor beta chains listed next were all sequenced from one sample in a study of blood T cells in healthy people across ages. Combining a sample-barcoded 5' primer with a J-beta primer mix, a second PCR ran for 7 to 11 cycles. MiXCR, applied by TCRdb to the 5' RACE reads, yields one record per CDR3 protein. The sample holds 1,500,000 or so distinct CDR3 sequences, roughly 43% seen once. Material for sequencing was blood. These receptors originate from a woman between 18 and 29 years old in good health.

The CDR3, as DNA: TGTGCCAGCAGCCAAACAGGGGATAATTCACCCCTCCACTTT. It translates to CASSQTGDNSPLHF. The gene calls are TRBV7-9 and TRBJ1-6, with 7 bases fitting TRBD1. Germline V gene data show CDR1 as SEHNR and CDR2 as FQNEAQ (reference sequence). The junction had 3 bases not matched to a gene; V was cut back by 5 bases and J by 5 bases. The CDR3 spans 14 residues.

A few counts support this clonotype. The CDR3 coding sequence is TGCGCCAGCAGCCCCAGACCGGGGACTAATGAAAAACTGTTTTTT. Translation gives CASSPRPGTNEKLFF. The V call is TRBV4-3, the J call TRBJ1-4, with D hard to call. The CDR3 has 15 amino acids. Per the germline V gene, CDR1 is LGHNA and CDR2 is YSLEER. V lost 4 bases and J 2 bases, leaving 11 bases between the germline ends.

This clonotype has more than one count but fewer than ten. The chain recombines TRBV6-6 with TRBJ2-1, with a possible D match to TRBD2 (5 bases). Germline CDR1 MNHNY, CDR2 SVGAGI (reference sequence). Trimming took 6 bases from V and 8 from J, leaving 14 bases between them. The CDR3 has 13 residues. CDR3 bases: TGTGCCAGCAGGGGCAGAGGGATTCATGAGCAGTTCTTC. This codes for CASRGRGIHEQFF.

The CDR3 DNA is TGTGCCAGCAGCTTAGCGGGAGGGGCCAATGAGCAGTACTTC. This translates into CASSLAGGANEQYF. The chain recombines TRBV7-8 with TRBJ2-7; 7 bases map to TRBD2. The germline CDR1 and CDR2 sequences are SGHVS and FQNEAQ. The J segment lost 7 bases and the V segment lost 0 bases, leaving 6 bases of the junction unmatched. The length of the CDR3 is 14 residues.

The chain has TRBV6-5 and TRBJ1-1; possible D gene TRBD1, 5 bases. Germline V gene data show CDR1 as MNHEY and CDR2 as SVGAGI. V gave up 7 bases and J gave up 0 bases, with 15 bases separating them. CDR3 length: 15 residues. This chain's CDR3 is CASNRAGDLNTEAFF. For the CDR3, the DNA is TGTGCCAGCAATAGGGCGGGGGACCTGAACACTGAAGCTTTCTTT.

This clonotype was seen a handful of times. V gene TRBV25-1 combines with J gene TRBJ1-5; TRBD1 agrees at 7 bases. The J segment lost 6 bases and the V segment lost 2 bases, leaving 10 bases of the junction unmatched. This CDR3 contains 16 residues. CDR1 MGHDK and CDR2 SYGVNS come from the germline V gene. CDR3 in amino acids: CASSEQGELLGQPQHF. The CDR3 DNA follows: TGTGCCAGCAGTGAACAGGGGGAGTTACTTGGTCAGCCCCAGCATTTT.

The CDR3 spells CAWRNTGGREKLFF. The CDR3 coding sequence is TGTGCCTGGAGGAACACAGGGGGGCGAGAAAAACTGTTTTTT. The V and J genes are TRBV30 and TRBJ1-4; 8 bases are a match to TRBD1. CDR1 GTSNPN and CDR2 SVGIG come from the germline V gene (reference sequence). With 3 bases clipped from V and 8 bases from J, the junction kept 8 bases outside the gene matches. The CDR3 contains 14 residues.

This clonotype turned up a few times. This rearrangement joins TRBV7-2 to TRBJ2-3; 8 bases align to TRBD2. CDR1 SGHTA and CDR2 FQGNSA come from the germline V gene. J gave up 1 base and V 3 bases, and 6 bases lay outside the gene matches. This CDR3 is 16 amino acids long. The CDR3, as DNA: TGTGCCAGCAGCTTGAACTTGCGGGGGGGCACAGATACGCAGTATTTT. Protein sequence: CASSLNLRGGTDTQYF.

This clonotype has ten or more counts. The J gene is TRBJ1-2, the V gene TRBV7-9, with 7 nucleotides matching TRBD1. V dropped 1 base and J dropped 6; count of bases not matched to a gene: 8. The CDR3 has 15 amino acids. Per the germline V gene, CDR1 is SEHNR and CDR2 is FQNEAQ (reference sequence). The CDR3 here is CASSLGTGPTDGYTF. The CDR3 DNA sequence: TGTGCCAGCAGCTTAGGGACAGGCCCAACGGATGGCTACACCTTC.

The gene calls are TRBV19 and TRBJ1-4; tentatively, D is TRBD1 (6 bases). V was shortened by 8 bases and J by 8 bases, with 15 bases between the two germline ends. Germline V gene sequence: CDR1 LNHDA, CDR2 SQIVND (reference sequence). There are 13 residues in the CDR3. The CDR3 DNA reads as TGTGCCAGTTGGGACACGGAGGAGGAAAAACTGTTTTTT. This codes for CASWDTEEEKLFF.

This clonotype was counted a few times. CDR3 DNA sequence: TGCAGTGCTAGAGATTCGGGGGAGAGCTCCTACGAGCAGTACTTC. This codes for CSARDSGESSYEQYF. The chain carries TRBV20-1 and TRBJ2-7; possibly TRBD2 for D (6 bases). Trimming left V 0 bases short and J 0 bases short, with 12 bases between. This CDR3 region has 15 residues. From germline, CDR1 is DFQATT and CDR2 SNEGSKA (reference sequence).

The gene calls are TRBV29-1 and TRBJ2-1, with 12 bases lining up with TRBD2. With V trimmed by 6 bases and J by 4 bases, 7 bases remained unmatched. Per germline, CDR1 SQVTM and CDR2 ANQGSEA. This CDR3 region has 15 residues. CDR3 coding DNA: TGCAGCGTGGGAAGGACTAGCGGGGCTTACAATGAGCAGTTCTTC. As protein: CSVGRTSGAYNEQFF.

A few counts support this clonotype. V gene TRBV7-2 combines with J gene TRBJ1-5, with D possibly being TRBD1 (5 bases). Germline V gives CDR1 SGHTA, CDR2 FQGNSA. Trimming removed 2 bases from V and 0 bases from J, with 14 bases in between. The CDR3 runs to 17 residues. The CDR3 region is CASSLYGGFSSNQPQHF. The CDR3, as DNA: TGTGCCAGCAGCTTATACGGGGGATTTTCTAGCAATCAGCCCCAGCATTTT.

In this sample, this clonotype turned up a few times. The chain has TRBV18 and TRBJ2-1; 16 nucleotides match TRBD2. CDR1 is KGHSH, CDR2 LQKENI, per germline. The CDR3 is 15 residues long. V shed 3 bases and J 12 bases; nucleotides not matched to a gene: 5. This chain's CDR3 is CASSPGTSGRELQFF. The CDR3 DNA sequence: TGTGCCAGCTCACCGGGGACTAGCGGGAGGGAATTGCAGTTCTTC.

A note on this clonotype: This sequence may be a read error, since a much larger clone differs from it by one base. V usage is TRBV28 and J usage is TRBJ1-2; D remains ambiguous. The CDR3 length is 12 residues. Germline V CDR1 and CDR2: MDHEN, SYDVKM. Trimming pared 6 bases from V and 0 bases from J, leaving 5 bases between. CDR3 residues: CASSSSNYGYTF. The DNA for the CDR3 is TGTGCCAGCAGCTCCTCTAACTATGGCTACACCTTC.

This clonotype was detected a few times. The gene calls are TRBV4-1 and TRBJ1-5, with unresolved D. The length of the CDR3 is 16 residues. Germline V gives CDR1 MGHRA, CDR2 YSYEKL. V was cut by 1 base and J by 2 bases, with 12 bases left in between. The CDR3 loop is CASSQGPGQGNQPQHF. The CDR3 DNA follows: TGCGCCAGCAGCCAAGGGCCCGGGCAGGGCAATCAGCCCCAGCATTTT.

The CDR3 nucleotides are TGTGCCAGCAGCTCATTCGACAGGGTTGGGCAAGAAAAACTGTTTTTT. Its translation is CASSSFDRVGQEKLFF. This rearrangement joins TRBV7-9 to TRBJ1-4; 7 bases align to TRBD1. This CDR3 comprises 16 residues. J lost 8 bases, V lost 4 bases, and 13 bases had no gene match. Germline V gene sequence: CDR1 SEHNR, CDR2 FQNEAQ (reference sequence).